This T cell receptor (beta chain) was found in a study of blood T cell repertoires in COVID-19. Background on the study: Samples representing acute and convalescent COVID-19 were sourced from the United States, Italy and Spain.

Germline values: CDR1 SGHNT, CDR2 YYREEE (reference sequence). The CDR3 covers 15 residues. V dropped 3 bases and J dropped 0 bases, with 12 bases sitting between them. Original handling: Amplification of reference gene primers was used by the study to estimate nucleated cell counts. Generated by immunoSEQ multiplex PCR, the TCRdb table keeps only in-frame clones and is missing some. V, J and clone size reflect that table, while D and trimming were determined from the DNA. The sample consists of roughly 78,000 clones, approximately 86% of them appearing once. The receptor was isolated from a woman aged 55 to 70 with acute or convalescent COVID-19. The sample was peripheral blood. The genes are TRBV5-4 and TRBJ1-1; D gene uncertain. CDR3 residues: CASSSAGAMNTEAFF. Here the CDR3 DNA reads TGTGCCAGCAGCTCGGCTGGAGCCATGAACACTGAAGCTTTCTTT.